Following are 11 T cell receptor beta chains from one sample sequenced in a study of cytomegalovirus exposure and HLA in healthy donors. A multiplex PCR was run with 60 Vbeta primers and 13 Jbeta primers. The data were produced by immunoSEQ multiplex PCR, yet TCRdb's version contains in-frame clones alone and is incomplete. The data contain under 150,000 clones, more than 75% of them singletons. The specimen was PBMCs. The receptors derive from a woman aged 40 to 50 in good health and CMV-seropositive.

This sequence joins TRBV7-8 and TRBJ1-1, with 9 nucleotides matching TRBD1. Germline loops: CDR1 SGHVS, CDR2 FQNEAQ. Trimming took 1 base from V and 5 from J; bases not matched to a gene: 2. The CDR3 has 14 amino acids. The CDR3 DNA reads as TGTGCCAGCAGCTTAGGGGGACAGGGAACTGAAGCTTTCTTT. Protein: CASSLGGQGTEAFF.

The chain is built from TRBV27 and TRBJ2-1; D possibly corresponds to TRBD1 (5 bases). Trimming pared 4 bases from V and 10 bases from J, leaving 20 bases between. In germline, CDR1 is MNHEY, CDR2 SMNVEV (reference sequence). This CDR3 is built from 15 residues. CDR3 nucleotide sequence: TGTGCCAGCAGTTCCTTGGGCGCGGACATAGGGGAGCAGTTCTTC. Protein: CASSSLGADIGEQFF.

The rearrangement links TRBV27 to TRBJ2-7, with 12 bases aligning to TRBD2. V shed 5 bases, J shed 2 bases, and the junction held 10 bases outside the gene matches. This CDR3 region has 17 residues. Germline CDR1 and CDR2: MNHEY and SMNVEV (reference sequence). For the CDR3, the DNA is TGTGCCAGCAGTCGAAAAACTAGCGGGGGGACTACCTACGAGCAGTACTTC. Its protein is CASSRKTSGGTTYEQYF.

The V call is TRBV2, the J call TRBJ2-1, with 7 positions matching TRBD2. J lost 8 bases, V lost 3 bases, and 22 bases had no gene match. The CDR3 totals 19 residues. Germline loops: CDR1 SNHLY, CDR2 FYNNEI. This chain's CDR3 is CASSDWGTASGRKVDEQFF. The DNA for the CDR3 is TGTGCCAGCAGTGACTGGGGTACGGCTAGCGGAAGAAAAGTCGATGAGCAGTTCTTC.

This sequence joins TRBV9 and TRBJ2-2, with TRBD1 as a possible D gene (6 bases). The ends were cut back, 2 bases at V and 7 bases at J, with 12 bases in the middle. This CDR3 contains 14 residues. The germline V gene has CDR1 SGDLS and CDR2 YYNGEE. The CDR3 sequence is CASSVGAGLGELFF. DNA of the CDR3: TGTGCCAGCAGCGTGGGGGCAGGGCTCGGGGAGCTGTTTTTT.

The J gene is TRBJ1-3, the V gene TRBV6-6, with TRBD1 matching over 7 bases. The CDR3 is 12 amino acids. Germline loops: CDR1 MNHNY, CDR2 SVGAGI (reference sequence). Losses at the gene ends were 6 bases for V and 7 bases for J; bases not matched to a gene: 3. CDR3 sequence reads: CASSPTGNTIYF. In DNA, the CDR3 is TGTGCCAGCAGCCCGACAGGGAACACCATATATTTT.

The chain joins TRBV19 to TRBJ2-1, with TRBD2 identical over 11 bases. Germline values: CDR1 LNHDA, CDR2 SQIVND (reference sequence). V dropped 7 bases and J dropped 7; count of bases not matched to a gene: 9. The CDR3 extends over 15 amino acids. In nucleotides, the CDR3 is TGTGCCAGTAACCACGGGGCTAGCGGGAGGAATGAGCAGTTCTTC. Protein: CASNHGASGRNEQFF. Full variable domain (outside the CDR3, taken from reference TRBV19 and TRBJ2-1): DGGITQSPKYLFRKEGQNVTLSCEQNLNHDAMYWYRQDPGQGLRLIYYSQIVNDFQKGDIAEGYSVSREKKESFPLTVTSAQKNPTAFYLCASNHGASGRNEQFFGPGTRLTVL.

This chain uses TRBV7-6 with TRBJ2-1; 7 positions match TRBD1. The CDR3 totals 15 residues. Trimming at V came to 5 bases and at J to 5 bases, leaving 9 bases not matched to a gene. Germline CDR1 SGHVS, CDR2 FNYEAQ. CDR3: CASSLRDRHDNEQFF. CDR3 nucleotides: TGTGCCAGCAGCCTCCGGGACAGACACGACAATGAGCAGTTCTTC.

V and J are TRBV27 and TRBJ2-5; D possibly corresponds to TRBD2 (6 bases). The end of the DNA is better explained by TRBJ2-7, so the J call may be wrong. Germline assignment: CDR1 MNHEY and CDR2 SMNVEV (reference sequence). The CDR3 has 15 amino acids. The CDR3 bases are TGTGCCAGCAGTCAACTCGGGAGCAGGTCGGACGAGCAGTACTTC. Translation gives CASSQLGSRSDEQYF.

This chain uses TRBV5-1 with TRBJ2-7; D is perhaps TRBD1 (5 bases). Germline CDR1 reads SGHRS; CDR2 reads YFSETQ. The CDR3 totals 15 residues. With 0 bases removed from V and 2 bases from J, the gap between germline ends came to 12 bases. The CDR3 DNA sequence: TGCGCCAGCAGCTTGGCCGCAGGGTCAGCCTACGAGCAGTACTTC. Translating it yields CASSLAAGSAYEQYF.

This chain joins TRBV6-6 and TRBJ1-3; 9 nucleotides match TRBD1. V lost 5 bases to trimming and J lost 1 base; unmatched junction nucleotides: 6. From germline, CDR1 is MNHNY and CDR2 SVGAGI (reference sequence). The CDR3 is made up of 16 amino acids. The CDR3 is CASSTTGGLSGNTIYF. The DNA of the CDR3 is TGTGCCAGCAGTACAACAGGGGGCTTGTCTGGAAACACCATATATTTT.